This T cell receptor (beta chain) was identified during a study of metastatic and nonmetastatic thyroid tumors (dated by TCRdb to 2018 to 2021). A note on the overall study: Repertoires from peripheral blood and from tumor or nodule tissue samples of malignant and benign thyroid patients were compared.

Via the germline V gene (reference sequence), CDR1 is DFQATT and CDR2 SNEGSKA. At the junction V is shortened by 0 bases and J by 6 bases, with 24 bases in between. The CDR3 has 17 amino acids, counting the end cysteine and phenylalanine. The DNA shown is the 51-base CDR3, in frame from base 1. A word on this clone: Its antigen remains undetermined. It has no much larger one-base neighbor in the sample; base qualities were not kept.

No patient had received any treatment before thyroid surgery. Using T-cell receptor beta sequencing, the study looked back at clinical samples from patients collected from about 2011 to 2019. Overall study results and their limits: In both blood and tumor samples, malignant tumors were reported to have significantly higher TCR beta diversity than benign nodules.

Libraries came from PCR. TCRdb records Illumina HiSeq 4000 as the sequencer. High-throughput sequencing was used to profile the TCR beta-chain CDR3 region of every patient. The source study handled its data this way. A classifier to discriminate distant-metastatic papillary thyroid cancer patients was built from CDR3 differences across clinicopathological groups. To measure repertoire diversity the researchers used the Shannon index, while the Morisita-Horn index served to gauge how similar the tumor and blood repertoires were. TCRdb reran the public reads through fastp at Q25 and MiXCR, keeping productive beta chains. TCRdb's processing, not the authors', yielded these V and J calls. The sample table shows 64,000 or so clones, and under 20% are seen once. The ten largest clones capture roughly a tenth of the sample.

The TCR sequence derives from a male donor with papillary thyroid cancer or a benign thyroid nodule (not recorded which). Some clones in this sample may be carry-over from other donors' samples. Sequenced material: blood. The rearrangement combines TRBV20-1 with TRBJ2-7, and the D gene may be TRBD2, 6 bases matching. The CDR3 protein sequence reads: CSARDLRVAGRMGEQYF. The DNA sequence follows: TGCAGTGCTAGAGATCTTAGGGTGGCGGGGCGGATGGGCGAGCAGTACTTC.